A selection of T cell receptor beta chains follows, all from one sample in a study of blood T cell repertoires in COVID-19. Profiled with immunoSEQ multiplex PCR; TCRdb holds only in-frame clones, not every one. The sample has about 250,000 clones; roughly nine tenths are singletons. Material for sequencing was peripheral blood. The receptors were sampled from a man between 18 and 35 years old with active or convalescent COVID-19. The CDR3 runs from the conserved cysteine through the conserved F or W. D genes are given only for firm matches. Size values are once, few and many counts, or a class for expanded clones, and some rows have none.

j_gene,abundance,v_gene,len,d_gene,CDR3aa,CDR3nt
TRBJ2-1,.,TRBV19,16,TRBD2,CASSTLAGGSGSEQFF,TGTGCCAGTAGTACCCTAGCGGGGGGGTCTGGAAGTGAGCAGTTCTTC
TRBJ2-3,once,TRBV9,15,.,CASSEDLISTDTQYF,TGTGCCAGCAGCGAGGACTTAATTAGCACAGATACGCAGTATTTT
TRBJ1-1,.,TRBV7-6,13,.,CASSSIENTEAFF,TGTGCCAGCAGCTCAATAGAGAACACTGAAGCTTTCTTT
TRBJ1-1,.,TRBV30,13,.,CAWKDSMNTEAFF,TGTGCCTGGAAGGACAGCATGAACACTGAAGCTTTCTTT
TRBJ1-1,.,TRBV5-4,13,.,CASSLRGVTEAFF,TGTGCCAGCAGCTTACGGGGGGTCACTGAAGCTTTCTTT
TRBJ1-2,.,TRBV5-1,15,TRBD1,CASSIRDSSPYGYTF,TGCGCCAGCAGCATCCGGGACAGCTCCCCCTATGGCTACACCTTC
TRBJ2-1,.,TRBV23-1,16,.,CASSQSAPSTRSEQFF,TGCGCCAGCAGTCAATCGGCCCCGTCCACAAGATCAGAGCAGTTCTTC
TRBJ1-4,.,TRBV5-8,14,TRBD1,CASSLTGGFEKLFF,TGTGCCAGCAGCTTGACAGGGGGCTTTGAAAAACTGTTTTTT
TRBJ2-1,.,TRBV19,15,.,CASSITGRDYNEQFF,TGTGCCAGTAGTATAACAGGGAGGGACTACAATGAGCAGTTCTTC
TRBJ1-3,.,TRBV6-6,12,TRBD1,CASTTGSNTIYF,TGTGCCAGCACGACAGGGTCTAACACCATATATTTT
TRBJ2-7,.,TRBV28,14,TRBD1,CASSPTGAGYEQYF,TGTGCCAGCAGCCCCACAGGGGCCGGCTACGAGCAGTACTTC
TRBJ2-6,.,TRBV11-2,19,TRBD1,CASSLWTGNSLGGANVLTF,TGTGCCAGCAGCTTGTGGACAGGGAACTCCTTGGGTGGGGCCAACGTCCTGACTTTC
TRBJ1-2,.,TRBV9,15,TRBD1,CASSAGTGLPYGYTF,TGTGCCAGCAGCGCCGGGACAGGATTACCCTATGGCTACACCTTC
TRBJ2-3,.,TRBV7-3,12,.,CASSSLRDTQYF,TGTGCCAGCAGCTCCCTCCGGGATACGCAGTATTTT
TRBJ2-7,.,TRBV4-3,13,.,CASSQDLPYEQYF,TGCGCCAGCAGCCAAGATCTTCCCTACGAGCAGTACTTC
TRBJ1-2,.,TRBV5-1,15,.,CASSFSGIELDGYTF,TGCGCCAGCAGCTTTTCGGGGATTGAGCTCGATGGCTACACCTTC
TRBJ2-7,.,TRBV7-9,12,.,CASSTSQVQRYF,TGTGCCAGCAGCACGAGCCAAGTTCAGCGGTACTTC
TRBJ2-1,.,TRBV10-3,17,TRBD2,CAISEFPGLAGPKEQFF,TGTGCCATCAGTGAATTCCCCGGGCTAGCGGGACCGAAGGAGCAGTTCTTC
TRBJ2-5,.,TRBV20-1,11,.,CSASPSETQYF,TGCAGTGCTAGTCCCTCGGAGACCCAGTACTTC
TRBJ2-2,.,TRBV7-6,17,TRBD1,CASSLRPGQGTPGELFF,TGTGCCAGCAGCTTGAGACCGGGACAGGGAACTCCCGGGGAGCTGTTTTTT
TRBJ1-2,.,TRBV19,19,.,CASSMRGRAGNPAEDGYTF,TGTGCCAGTAGTATGCGAGGGAGGGCCGGGAACCCTGCCGAGGATGGCTACACCTTC
TRBJ1-1,.,TRBV4-1,16,.,CASSQGTVSMNTEAFF,TGCGCCAGCAGCCAAGGGACAGTTTCCATGAACACTGAAGCTTTCTTT
TRBJ2-7,.,TRBV11-2,15,.,CASSLGGAYTYEQYF,TGTGCCAGCAGCTTAGGGGGCGCGTATACCTACGAGCAGTACTTC
TRBJ2-2,.,TRBV21-1,16,.,CATLKRGGRDTGELFF,TGTGCCACCTTGAAACGGGGAGGGAGGGACACCGGGGAGCTGTTTTTT
TRBJ2-3,.,TRBV19,16,TRBD2,CASSLSGTSEVVTQYF,TGTGCCAGTAGCCTATCCGGGACTAGCGAGGTGGTTACGCAGTATTTT
TRBJ2-1,.,TRBV9,14,.,CASSPWEVENEQFF,TGTGCCAGCAGCCCATGGGAGGTGGAGAATGAGCAGTTCTTC
TRBJ2-7,once,TRBV12-3/TRBV12-4,11,.,CASSEQGEQYF,TGTGCCAGCAGTGAACAGGGTGAGCAGTACTTC
TRBJ1-2,few,TRBV6-6,14,TRBD1,CASSPTGGAYGYTF,TGTGCCAGCAGCCCGACAGGGGGCGCGTACGGCTACACCTTC
TRBJ1-1,.,TRBV27,14,.,CASSFSGGHTEAFF,TGTGCCAGCAGTTTTTCGGGGGGCCATACTGAAGCTTTCTTT
TRBJ2-5,.,TRBV7-9,19,TRBD1,CASSDGTGVLIPPQETQYF,TGTGCCAGCAGCGACGGGACAGGGGTTCTGATCCCTCCCCAGGAGACCCAGTACTTC
TRBJ1-5,.,TRBV19,12,.,CASSRQEQPQHF,TGTGCCAGTAGTAGACAGGAGCAACCCCAGCATTTT
TRBJ2-5,.,TRBV18,18,TRBD2,CASSPRLAGATVEETQYF,TGTGCCAGCTCACCAAGGTTGGCGGGAGCTACAGTTGAAGAGACCCAGTACTTC
TRBJ1-1,.,TRBV29-1,13,TRBD1,CSVARDRETEAFF,TGCAGCGTTGCCCGGGACAGGGAGACTGAAGCTTTCTTT
TRBJ1-6,.,TRBV11-2,16,TRBD1,CASTPVQGTGNSPLHF,TGTGCCAGCACTCCGGTCCAAGGGACAGGGAATTCACCCCTCCACTTT
TRBJ2-3,.,TRBV4-2,14,.,CASSHLVREPSQYF,TGTGCCAGCAGCCATCTGGTCCGGGAGCCCTCTCAGTATTTT
TRBJ2-7,once,TRBV11-2,15,TRBD1,CASSFLGQGVYEQYF,TGTGCCAGCAGCTTTCTAGGACAGGGCGTCTACGAGCAGTACTTC
TRBJ1-1,.,TRBV6-2/TRBV6-3,13,.,CASSQGTGREAFF,TGTGCCAGCAGTCAGGGGACGGGGCGGGAAGCTTTCTTT
TRBJ2-1,.,TRBV5-1,14,.,CATSGDWNYNEQFF,TGCGCCACCTCGGGAGACTGGAACTACAATGAGCAGTTCTTC
TRBJ2-7,.,TRBV28,16,.,CASSLWELQSSYEQYF,TGTGCCAGCAGTTTATGGGAGCTACAAAGCTCCTACGAGCAGTACTTC
TRBJ1-5,.,TRBV5-1,16,TRBD1,CASSLGQGDSNQPQHF,TGCGCCAGCAGCTTAGGACAGGGGGATAGCAATCAGCCCCAGCATTTT
TRBJ2-7,.,TRBV6-5,13,.,CASSPRGTYEQYF,TGTGCCAGCAGCCCCAGGGGTACCTACGAGCAGTACTTC
TRBJ1-6,few,TRBV5-1,15,.,CASSLVPGLNSPLHF,TGCGCCAGCAGCTTGGTACCGGGTTTGAATTCACCCCTCCACTTT
TRBJ2-3,.,TRBV4-3,14,.,CASSPRHPGDTQYF,TGCGCCAGCAGCCCCCGACACCCGGGGGATACGCAGTATTTT
TRBJ2-5,.,TRBV11-3,14,.,CASSLHGGQETQYF,TGTGCCAGCAGCTTACACGGCGGGCAAGAGACCCAGTACTTC
TRBJ1-2,once,TRBV6-5,13,.,CASSPRTRYGYTF,TGTGCCAGCAGTCCGAGGACTCGCTATGGCTACACCTTC
TRBJ1-2,.,TRBV21-1,15,.,CASSPPREGNYGYTF,TGTGCCAGCAGCCCCCCCCGGGAGGGAAACTATGGCTACACCTTC
TRBJ1-2,.,TRBV6-6,15,TRBD1,CASSYSSDRAYGYTF,TGTGCCAGCAGTTACTCCTCAGACAGGGCCTATGGCTACACCTTC
TRBJ1-1,.,TRBV29-1,14,.,CSVEWTAMNTEAFF,TGCAGCGTTGAATGGACAGCTATGAACACTGAAGCTTTCTTT
TRBJ2-1,.,TRBV2,15,TRBD1,CASSTVGQGFNEQFF,TGTGCCAGCAGTACTGTAGGACAGGGCTTTAATGAGCAGTTCTTC
TRBJ1-1,.,TRBV3-1/TRBV3-2,13,.,CASSQDLFTEAFF,TGTGCCAGCAGCCAAGATCTTTTCACTGAAGCTTTCTTT
TRBJ1-5,.,TRBV2,15,.,CASARQVYSNQPQHF,TGTGCCAGCGCAAGACAGGTTTATAGCAATCAGCCCCAGCATTTT
TRBJ1-6,.,TRBV30,13,.,CAWTQGVNSPLHF,TGTGCCTGGACCCAGGGCGTCAATTCACCCCTCCACTTT
TRBJ2-1,.,TRBV9,13,.,CASVFGYAGEQFF,TGTGCCAGCGTTTTTGGGTACGCGGGTGAGCAGTTCTTC
TRBJ2-1,.,TRBV11-3,13,TRBD2,CASSLGRREGQFF,TGTGCCAGCAGCTTAGGTCGCAGGGAGGGGCAGTTCTTC